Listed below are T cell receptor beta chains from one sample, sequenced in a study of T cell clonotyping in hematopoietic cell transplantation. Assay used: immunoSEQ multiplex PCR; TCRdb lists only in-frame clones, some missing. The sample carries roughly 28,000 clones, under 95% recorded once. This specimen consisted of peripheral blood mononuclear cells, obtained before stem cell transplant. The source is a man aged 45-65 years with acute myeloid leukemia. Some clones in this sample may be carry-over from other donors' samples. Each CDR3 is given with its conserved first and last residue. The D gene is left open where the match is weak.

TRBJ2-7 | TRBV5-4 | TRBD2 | CASSSTPSGLAGEQYF
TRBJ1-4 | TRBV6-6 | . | CASNLGISTNEKLFF
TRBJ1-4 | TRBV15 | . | CATSRGGETNEKLFF
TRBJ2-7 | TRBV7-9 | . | CASGSGDEQYF
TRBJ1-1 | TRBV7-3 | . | CASSSAGPPNTEAFF
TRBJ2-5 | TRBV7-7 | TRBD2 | CASSSSGGGETQYF
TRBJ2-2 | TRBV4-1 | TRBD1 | CASSQVRFRDRGHGELFF
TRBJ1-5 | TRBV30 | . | CAWSVLGSNQPQHF
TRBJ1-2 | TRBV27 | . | CASSFYTGRMMIGYTF
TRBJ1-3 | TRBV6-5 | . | CASSYVGPGNTIYF